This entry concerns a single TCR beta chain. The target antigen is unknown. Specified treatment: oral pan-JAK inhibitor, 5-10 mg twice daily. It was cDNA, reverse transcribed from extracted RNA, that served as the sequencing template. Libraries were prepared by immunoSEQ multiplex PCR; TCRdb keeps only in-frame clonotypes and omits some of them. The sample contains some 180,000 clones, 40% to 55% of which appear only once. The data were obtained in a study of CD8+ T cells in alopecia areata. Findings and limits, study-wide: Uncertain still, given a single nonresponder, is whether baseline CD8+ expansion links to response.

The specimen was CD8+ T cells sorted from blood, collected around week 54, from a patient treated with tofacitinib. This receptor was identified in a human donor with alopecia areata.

The CDR3 DNA sequence: TGTGCCAGCAGCTTTACCGAGGAGGGGTTAGAGACCCAGTACTTC. Its translation: CASSFTEEGLETQYF. V is TRBV13 and J is TRBJ2-5; D is perhaps TRBD2 (6 bases). This CDR3 comprises 15 residues. Germline V gene data show CDR1 as PRHDT and CDR2 as FYEKMQ (reference sequence). Trimming stripped 3 bases from V and 4 bases from J, with 15 bases between.